This T cell receptor beta chain was recorded in a study of molecular identifiers for immune sequencing clone quantification. One entry per CDR3 protein results from TCRdb running MiXCR on the PCR reads. The sample contains some 100,000 distinct CDR3 sequences, 19% of which appear only once. This clonotype was recorded at least ten times. Trimming removed 4 bases from V and 4 bases from J; junction bases left unmatched: 21. The CDR3 sequence is 20 residues long. The TCR sequence derives from a human donor in good health. Some libraries in this study had Jurkat cell RNA spiked in. The V gene is TRBV12-3 or TRBV12-4, the J gene TRBJ2-3, with 9 bases fitting TRBD1. Sequencing was done on a sample of naive CD8+ T cells from blood, with Jurkat cell RNA spiked in. As to subset: FACS-sorted CD8+CD4-CCR7+CD45RA+ naive T cells. CDR3: CASSSYPLGTGSGEADTQYF. In nucleotides, the CDR3 is TGTGCCAGCAGTTCTTACCCACTCGGGACAGGGAGCGGGGAGGCAGATACGCAGTATTTT.